This TCR beta chain was captured in a study of radiotherapy plus CTLA-4 blockade in lung cancer. Findings and limits, study-wide: The study found tumor-derived TCR clones expanded in blood after radiotherapy plus ipilimumab. Early blood T cell clone dynamics reportedly forecast response best, with interferon-beta.

Patients had chemo-refractory metastatic non-small-cell lung cancer and received focal radiation plus CTLA-4 blockade that used ipilimumab. A note on this clone: Its antigen is as yet unknown.

The protocol was immunoSEQ multiplex PCR, while the TCRdb copy is restricted to in-frame clones and leaves out a portion. Of approximately 30,000 clones in the sample, more than 70% are singletons; the top ten hold roughly 4.7%. CDR1 is MNHEY and CDR2 is SVGAGI in the germline V gene. CDR3 length equals 15 residues. V gave up 1 base and J gave up 1 base, with 10 bases separating them. The chain couples TRBV6-5 to TRBJ2-5; D is possibly TRBD1 (6 bases). The clonotype originates from a human donor with non-small cell lung cancer whose response to radiotherapy plus ipilimumab could not be evaluated. Sequencing used peripheral blood, obtained from a patient treated with radiotherapy plus ipilimumab. Here the CDR3 reads CASSYFGQTQETQYF. The CDR3 coding sequence is TGTGCCAGCAGTTACTTTGGACAGACCCAAGAGACCCAGTACTTC.